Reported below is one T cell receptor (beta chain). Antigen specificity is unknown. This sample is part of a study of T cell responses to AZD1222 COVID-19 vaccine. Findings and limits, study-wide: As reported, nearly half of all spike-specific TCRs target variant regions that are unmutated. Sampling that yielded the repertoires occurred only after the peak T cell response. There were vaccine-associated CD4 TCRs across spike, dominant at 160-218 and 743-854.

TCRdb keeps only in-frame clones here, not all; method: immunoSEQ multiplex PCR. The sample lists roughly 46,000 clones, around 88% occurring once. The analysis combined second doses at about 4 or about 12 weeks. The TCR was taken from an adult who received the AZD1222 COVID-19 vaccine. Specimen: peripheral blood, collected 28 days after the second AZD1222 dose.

DNA of the CDR3: TGTGCCAGCAGTTTAGAGCCAGGGTCCGGTGGGGAAGCTTTCTTT. It codes for CASSLEPGSGGEAFF. The rearrangement links TRBV27 to TRBJ1-1; tentatively, D is TRBD1 (5 bases). The CDR3 length is 15 residues. Germline V gene sequence: CDR1 MNHEY, CDR2 SMNVEV (reference sequence). V was trimmed by 2 bases and J by 8 bases, leaving 18 bases between them.